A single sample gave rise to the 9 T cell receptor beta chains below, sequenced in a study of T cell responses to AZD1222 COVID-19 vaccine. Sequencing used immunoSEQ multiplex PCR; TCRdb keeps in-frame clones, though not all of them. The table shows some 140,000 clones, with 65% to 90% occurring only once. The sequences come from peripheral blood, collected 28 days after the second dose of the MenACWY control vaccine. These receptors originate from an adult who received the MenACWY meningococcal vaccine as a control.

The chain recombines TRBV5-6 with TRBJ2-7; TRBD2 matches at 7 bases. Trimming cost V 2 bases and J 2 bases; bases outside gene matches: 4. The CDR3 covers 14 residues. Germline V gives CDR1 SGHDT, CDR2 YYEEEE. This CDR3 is CASSFTGTTYEQYV. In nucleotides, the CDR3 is TGTGCCAGCAGCTTCACGGGGACTACCTACGAGCAGTACGTC.

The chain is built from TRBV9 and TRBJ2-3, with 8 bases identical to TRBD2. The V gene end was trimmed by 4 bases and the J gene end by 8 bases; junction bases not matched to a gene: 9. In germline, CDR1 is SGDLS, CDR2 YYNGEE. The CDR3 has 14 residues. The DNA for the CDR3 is TGTGCCAGCAGCCTCCCCGGGGGGGAAGGTACGCAGTATTTT. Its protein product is CASSLPGGEGTQYF.

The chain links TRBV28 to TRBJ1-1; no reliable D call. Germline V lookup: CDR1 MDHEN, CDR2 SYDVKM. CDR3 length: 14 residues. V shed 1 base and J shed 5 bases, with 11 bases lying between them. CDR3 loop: CASSLLFGETEAFF. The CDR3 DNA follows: TGTGCCAGCAGTTTATTATTCGGGGAGACTGAAGCTTTCTTT.

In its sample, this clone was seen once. The CDR3 here is CASSRSGTGREGYTF. CDR3 coding DNA: TGTGCCAGCAGCAGATCGGGGACAGGGAGGGAAGGCTACACCTTC. The chain is built from TRBV21-1 and TRBJ1-2; the table's D call of TRBD1 was not tested on the DNA. TRBV21-1 is labeled a pseudogene. The CDR3 extends over 15 amino acids.

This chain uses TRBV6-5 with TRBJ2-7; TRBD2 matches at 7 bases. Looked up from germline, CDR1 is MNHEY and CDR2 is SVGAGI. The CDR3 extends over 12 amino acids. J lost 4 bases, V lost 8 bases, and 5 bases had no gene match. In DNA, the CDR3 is TGTGCCAGCGGTAGGGGAGGGTACGAGCAGTACGTC. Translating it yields CASGRGGYEQYV.

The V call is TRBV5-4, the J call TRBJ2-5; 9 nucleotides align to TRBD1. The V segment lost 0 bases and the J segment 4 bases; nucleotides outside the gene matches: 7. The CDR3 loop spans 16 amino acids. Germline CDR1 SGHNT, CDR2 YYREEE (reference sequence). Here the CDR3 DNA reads TGTGCCAGCAGCTTGGAGTGGGACAGGGTAGGAGAGACCCAGTACTTC. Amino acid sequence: CASSLEWDRVGETQYF.

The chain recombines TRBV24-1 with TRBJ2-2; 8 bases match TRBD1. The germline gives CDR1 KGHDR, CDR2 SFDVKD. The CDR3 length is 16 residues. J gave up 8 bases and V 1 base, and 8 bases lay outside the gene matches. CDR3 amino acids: CATSDFWTGSLGELFF. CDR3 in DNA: TGTGCCACCAGTGATTTTTGGACAGGGTCCCTTGGGGAGCTGTTTTTT.

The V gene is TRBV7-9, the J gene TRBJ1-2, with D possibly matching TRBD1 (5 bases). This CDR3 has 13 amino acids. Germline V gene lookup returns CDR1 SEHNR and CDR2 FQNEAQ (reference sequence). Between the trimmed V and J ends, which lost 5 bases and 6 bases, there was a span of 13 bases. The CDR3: CASSPRVLDGYTF. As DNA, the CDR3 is TGTGCCAGCAGCCCCAGGGTATTGGATGGCTACACCTTC.

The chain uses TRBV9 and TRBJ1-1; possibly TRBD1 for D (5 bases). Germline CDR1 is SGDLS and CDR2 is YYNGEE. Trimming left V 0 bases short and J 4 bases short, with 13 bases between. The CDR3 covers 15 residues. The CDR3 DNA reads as TGTGCCAGCAGCGTAGCAGGGTCGGCGTCCACTGAAGCTTTCTTT. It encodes CASSVAGSASTEAFF.